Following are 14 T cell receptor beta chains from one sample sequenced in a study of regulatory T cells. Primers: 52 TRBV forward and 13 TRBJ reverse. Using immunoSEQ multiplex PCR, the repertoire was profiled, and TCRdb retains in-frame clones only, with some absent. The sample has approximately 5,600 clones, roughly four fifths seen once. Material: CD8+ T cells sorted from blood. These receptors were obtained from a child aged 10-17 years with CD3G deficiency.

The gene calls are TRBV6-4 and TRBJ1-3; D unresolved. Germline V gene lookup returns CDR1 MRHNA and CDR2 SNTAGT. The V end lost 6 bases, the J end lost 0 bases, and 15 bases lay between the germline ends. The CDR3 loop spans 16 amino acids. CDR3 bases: TGTGCCAGCAGCCCGAAGACTGCGGACTCTGGAAACACCATATATTTT. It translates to CASSPKTADSGNTIYF.

The CDR3 loop is CASSPRQGSGEQYF. The CDR3 region has the DNA TGCGCCAGCAGCCCTAGACAGGGGTCGGGCGAGCAGTACTTC. This chain uses TRBV4-1 with TRBJ2-7; TRBD1 aligns across 8 bases. The ends lost 4 bases at V and 6 bases at J; junction bases unmatched: 8. The germline gives CDR1 MGHRA, CDR2 YSYEKL. CDR3 length equals 14 residues.

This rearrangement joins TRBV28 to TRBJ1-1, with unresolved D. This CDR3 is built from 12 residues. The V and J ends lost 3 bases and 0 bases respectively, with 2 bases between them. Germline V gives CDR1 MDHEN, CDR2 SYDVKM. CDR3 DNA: TGTGCCAGCAGTTTGTTGAACACTGAAGCTTTCTTT. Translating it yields CASSLLNTEAFF.

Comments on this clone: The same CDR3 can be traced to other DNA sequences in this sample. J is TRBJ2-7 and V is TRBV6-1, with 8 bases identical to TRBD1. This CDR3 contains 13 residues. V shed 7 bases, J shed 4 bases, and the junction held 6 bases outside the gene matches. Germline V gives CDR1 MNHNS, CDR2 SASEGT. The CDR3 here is CASTGTGLYEQYF. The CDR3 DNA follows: TGTGCCAGCACGGGGACAGGTCTGTACGAGCAGTACTTC.

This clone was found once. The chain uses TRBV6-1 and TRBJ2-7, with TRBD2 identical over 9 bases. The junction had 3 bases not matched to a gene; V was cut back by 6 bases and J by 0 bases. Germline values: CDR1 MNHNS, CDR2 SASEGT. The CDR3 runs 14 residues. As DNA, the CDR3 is TGTGCCAGCAGCCGACTAGCGGACTCCTACGAGCAGTACTTC. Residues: CASSRLADSYEQYF.

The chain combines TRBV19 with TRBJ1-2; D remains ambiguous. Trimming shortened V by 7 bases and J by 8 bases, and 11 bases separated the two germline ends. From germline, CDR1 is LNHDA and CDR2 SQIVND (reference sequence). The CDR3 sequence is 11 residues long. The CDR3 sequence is CASTAGGGYTF. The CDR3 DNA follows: TGTGCCAGTACGGCAGGAGGGGGCTACACCTTC.

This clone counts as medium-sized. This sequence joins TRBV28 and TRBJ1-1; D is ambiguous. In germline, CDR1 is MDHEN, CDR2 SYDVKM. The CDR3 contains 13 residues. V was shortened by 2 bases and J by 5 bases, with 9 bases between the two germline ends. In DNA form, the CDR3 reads TGTGCCAGCAGTTTAGGTCCGGTGACTGAAGCTTTCTTT. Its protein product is CASSLGPVTEAFF.

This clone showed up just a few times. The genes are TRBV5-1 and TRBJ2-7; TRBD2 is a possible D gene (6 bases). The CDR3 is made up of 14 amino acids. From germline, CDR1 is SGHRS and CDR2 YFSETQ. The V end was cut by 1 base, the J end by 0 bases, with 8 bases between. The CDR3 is CASSLIGGSYEQYF. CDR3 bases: TGCGCCAGCAGCTTGATCGGGGGCTCCTACGAGCAGTACTTC.

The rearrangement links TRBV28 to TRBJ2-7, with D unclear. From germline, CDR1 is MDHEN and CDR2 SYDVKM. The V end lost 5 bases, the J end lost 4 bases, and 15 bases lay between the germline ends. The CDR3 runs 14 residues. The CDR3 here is CASSEGFIKYEQYF. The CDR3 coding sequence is TGTGCCAGCAGTGAAGGTTTTATTAAATACGAGCAGTACTTC.

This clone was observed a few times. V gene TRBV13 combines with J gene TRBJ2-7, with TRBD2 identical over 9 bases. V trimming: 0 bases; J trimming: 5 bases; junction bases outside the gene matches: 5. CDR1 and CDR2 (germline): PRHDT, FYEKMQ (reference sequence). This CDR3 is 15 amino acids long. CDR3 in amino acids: CASSLGSGRAHEQYF. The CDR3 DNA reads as TGTGCCAGCAGCTTAGGTAGCGGGAGAGCCCACGAGCAGTACTTC.

The CDR3 coding sequence is TGTGCCAGCAGCCTCGGGACAGGGGCGGGTAATGAGCAGTTCTTC. Amino acid sequence: CASSLGTGAGNEQFF. This sequence joins TRBV7-1 and TRBJ2-1, with 10 bases identical to TRBD1. TRBV7-1 is classed as an ORF, of uncertain function. The ends lost 5 bases at V and 7 bases at J; junction bases unmatched: 8. This CDR3 spans 15 amino acids.

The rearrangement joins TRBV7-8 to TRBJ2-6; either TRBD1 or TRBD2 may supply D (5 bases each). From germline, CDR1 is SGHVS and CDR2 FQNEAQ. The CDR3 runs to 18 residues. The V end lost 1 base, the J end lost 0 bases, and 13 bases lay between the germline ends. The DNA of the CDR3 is TGTGCCAGCAGCTTAGAGAGGGGTCGAAGCTCTGGGGCCAACGTCCTGACTTTC. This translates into CASSLERGRSSGANVLTF.

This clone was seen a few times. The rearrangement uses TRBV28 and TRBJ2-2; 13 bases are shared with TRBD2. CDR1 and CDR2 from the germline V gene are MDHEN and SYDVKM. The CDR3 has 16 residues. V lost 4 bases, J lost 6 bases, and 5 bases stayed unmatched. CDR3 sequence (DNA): TGTGCCAGCAGTTCCGGACTAGCGGGAGTCCCCGGGGAGCTGTTTTTT. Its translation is CASSSGLAGVPGELFF.

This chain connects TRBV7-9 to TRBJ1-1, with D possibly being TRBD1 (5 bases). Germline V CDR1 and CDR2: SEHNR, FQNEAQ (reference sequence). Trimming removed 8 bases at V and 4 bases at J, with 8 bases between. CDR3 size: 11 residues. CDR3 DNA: TGTGCCAGCGGGCAGGGCACTGAAGCTTTCTTT. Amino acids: CASGQGTEAFF.